Following are 32 T cell receptor beta chains from one sample sequenced in a study of early stage breast cancer tumors. The table came from immunoSEQ multiplex PCR; TCRdb's copy has only in-frame clones and leaves some out. The table includes 50,000 to 75,000 clones, about 80% detected once. Material for sequencing was blood. Receptors were obtained from a person aged 30-39 years with breast cancer.

The genes are TRBV7-2 and TRBJ2-1; TRBD1 matches at 9 bases. V lost 5 bases to trimming and J lost 9 bases; unmatched junction nucleotides: 11. Germline-derived CDR1 and CDR2 are SGHTA and FQGNSA. This CDR3 has 15 amino acids. CDR3 loop: CASSGPGQGKGEQFF. In DNA form, the CDR3 reads TGTGCCAGCAGCGGACCGGGACAGGGTAAGGGTGAGCAGTTCTTC.

CDR3 protein: CASSLIAGRGYRYEQYF. CDR3 nucleotides: TGTGCCAGCAGCCTCATAGCGGGAAGGGGGTACCGCTACGAGCAGTACTTC. The chain employs TRBV7-2 and TRBJ2-7; 8 nucleotides align to TRBD2. This CDR3 has 17 amino acids. The V segment lost 5 bases and the J segment 3 bases; nucleotides outside the gene matches: 15. Per the germline V gene, CDR1 is SGHTA and CDR2 is FQGNSA.

DNA for the CDR3: TGTGCCAGCAGAACCCCGAGCTCCTACGAGCAGTACTTC. The encoded protein is CASRTPSSYEQYF. The rearrangement links TRBV6-1 to TRBJ2-7; no firm D call. V lost 6 bases and J lost 0, with 9 bases in between. The CDR3 sequence is 13 residues long. Per the germline V gene, CDR1 is MNHNS and CDR2 is SASEGT.

This clone was seen just once. The V call is TRBV6-6, the J call TRBJ1-4, with TRBD1 identical over 10 bases. Trimming at V came to 4 bases and at J to 8 bases, leaving 7 bases not matched to a gene. The germline V gene has CDR1 MNHNY and CDR2 SVGAGI (reference sequence). The CDR3 covers 15 residues. The CDR3 DNA sequence: TGTGCCAGCAGTTGGCGACAGGGGGCCAGGGAAAAACTGTTTTTT. It codes for CASSWRQGAREKLFF.

The chain employs TRBV11-2 and TRBJ1-1; D not certain. This CDR3 region has 16 residues. CDR1 is SGHAT and CDR2 is FQNNGV in the germline V gene. V was clipped by 1 base and J by 1 base, with 13 bases between them. CDR3 bases: TGTGCCAGCAGCTTAGCCCGAAGGTGGAGGAACACTGAAGCTTTCTTT. This codes for CASSLARRWRNTEAFF.

The J gene is TRBJ1-5, the V gene TRBV6-5; TRBD1 matches at 8 bases. The CDR3 runs 13 residues. The junction had 0 bases not matched to a gene; V was cut back by 4 bases and J by 4 bases. The germline CDR1 and CDR2 sequences are MNHEY and SVGAGI. The DNA for the CDR3 is TGTGCCAGCAGTTGGGACAGGAATCAGCCCCAGCATTTT. Translation gives CASSWDRNQPQHF.

This rearrangement joins TRBV7-2 to TRBJ2-7; D gene uncertain. This CDR3 is built from 13 residues. V lost 2 bases, J lost 3 bases, and 8 bases lay in between. The germline gives CDR1 SGHTA, CDR2 FQGNSA. The CDR3 protein is CASSLSDRYEQYF. The CDR3 region has the DNA TGTGCCAGCAGCTTATCGGACCGCTACGAGCAGTACTTC.

The chain recombines TRBV10-3 with TRBJ2-5; TRBD2 matches at 12 bases. J gave up 5 bases and V 6 bases, and 4 bases lay outside the gene matches. This CDR3 region has 14 residues. Germline CDR1 reads ENHRY; CDR2 reads SYGVKD. CDR3 DNA: TGTGCCATCAGGACTAGCGGGAGTTCTGAGACCCAGTACTTC. It encodes CAIRTSGSSETQYF.

The V gene is TRBV4-2, the J gene TRBJ2-3; D unclear. The CDR3 totals 15 residues. The V gene lost 0 bases and the J gene lost 2 bases, with 9 bases spanning the gap. From germline, CDR1 is LGHNA and CDR2 YNFKEQ. This CDR3 is CASSQEGDTTDTQYF. The CDR3 nucleotides read TGTGCCAGCAGCCAAGAAGGTGATACCACAGATACGCAGTATTTT.

The rearrangement joins TRBV6-8 to TRBJ2-2, with 11 positions matching TRBD2. This CDR3 contains 16 residues. Germline values: CDR1 MNHGY, CDR2 SAAAGT. V lost 7 bases, J lost 4 bases, and 8 bases stayed unmatched. CDR3 protein: CASIPRGTSGTGELFF. The CDR3 DNA follows: TGTGCCAGCATTCCCCGCGGGACTAGCGGCACCGGGGAGCTGTTTTTT.

This chain connects TRBV7-9 to TRBJ2-7, with 7 bases that match TRBD1. The CDR3 spans 15 residues. Germline loops: CDR1 SEHNR, CDR2 FQNEAQ (reference sequence). The junction had 8 bases not matched to a gene; V was cut back by 5 bases and J by 1 base. CDR3 sequence (DNA): TGTGCCAGCAGCCGAATCGGGACAGTGTCCTACGAGCAGTACTTC. Translated: CASSRIGTVSYEQYF.

This rearrangement joins TRBV5-5 to TRBJ2-7; TRBD1 aligns across 11 bases. CDR1 is SGHKS and CDR2 is YYEKEE in the germline V gene (reference sequence). Trimming at V came to 5 bases and at J to 4 bases, leaving 5 bases not matched to a gene. This CDR3 has 14 residues. CDR3 DNA: TGTGCCAGCAGTCCCGGGGACAGGGGGTACGAGCAGTACTTC. Its protein product is CASSPGDRGYEQYF.

A few counts support this clone. The V and J genes are TRBV2 and TRBJ1-5, with a weak D call TRBD1 (5 bases). V was cut by 3 bases and J by 0 bases, with 6 bases left in between. Germline assignment: CDR1 SNHLY and CDR2 FYNNEI. The CDR3 totals 14 residues. CDR3 in DNA: TGTGCCAGCAGTGACAGGGATAGCAATCAGCCCCAGCATTTT. Amino acid sequence: CASSDRDSNQPQHF.

The rearrangement links TRBV5-4 to TRBJ1-1; 7 positions match TRBD1. The V segment lost 5 bases and the J segment 1 base; nucleotides outside the gene matches: 8. The germline V gene has CDR1 SGHNT and CDR2 YYREEE (reference sequence). This CDR3 is 15 amino acids long. The DNA of the CDR3 is TGTGCCAGCAGGGGACAAGGGGGCGCGAACACTGAAGCTTTCTTT. It yields the protein CASRGQGGANTEAFF.

The chain has TRBV9 and TRBJ2-7; TRBD2 matches at 8 bases. There are 14 residues in the CDR3. CDR1 and CDR2 (germline): SGDLS, YYNGEE. Trimming at V came to 4 bases and at J to 2 bases, leaving 5 bases not matched to a gene. CDR3 loop: CASSSRTSTYEQYF. The CDR3 DNA reads as TGTGCCAGCAGCTCCAGGACTAGCACCTACGAGCAGTACTTC.

This clone came up a few times. The chain recombines TRBV19 with TRBJ1-1; D call uncertain. Trimming shortened V by 3 bases and J by 2 bases, and 10 bases separated the two germline ends. The CDR3 runs 14 residues. Germline V gene sequence: CDR1 LNHDA, CDR2 SQIVND (reference sequence). CDR3 residues: CASSILKGNTEAFF. In DNA form, the CDR3 reads TGTGCCAGTAGTATCTTAAAAGGAAACACTGAAGCTTTCTTT.

This chain joins TRBV29-1 and TRBJ2-1; TRBD2 aligns across 7 bases. Looked up from germline, CDR1 is SQVTM and CDR2 is ANQGSEA. This CDR3 comprises 11 residues. V lost 7 bases and J lost 7; bases outside the gene matches: 4. The CDR3 region has the DNA TGCAGCGATCGACTAGCTAATGAGCAGTTCTTC. It specifies CSDRLANEQFF.

The chain links TRBV19 to TRBJ2-3; 15 bases are a match to TRBD2. Germline V lookup: CDR1 LNHDA, CDR2 SQIVND (reference sequence). Trimming at V came to 4 bases and at J to 5 bases, leaving 4 bases not matched to a gene. The CDR3 covers 16 residues. The CDR3 protein is CASSTGLAGGVDTQYF. DNA of the CDR3: TGTGCCAGTAGTACTGGACTAGCGGGGGGGGTAGATACGCAGTATTTT.

V gene TRBV5-1 combines with J gene TRBJ2-5; 7 bases are shared with TRBD2. Losses at the gene ends were 2 bases for V and 0 bases for J; bases not matched to a gene: 4. Germline V gene data show CDR1 as SGHRS and CDR2 as YFSETQ. This CDR3 has 15 amino acids. The CDR3 bases are TGCGCCAGCAGCTTCACCGGGACTAACCAAGAGACCCAGTACTTC. It is translated as CASSFTGTNQETQYF. The variable domain in full, completed from reference TRBV5-1 and TRBJ2-5, reads KAGVTQTPRYLIKTRGQQVTLSCSPISGHRSVSWYQQTPGQGLQFLFEYFSETQRNKGNFPGRFSGRQFSNSRSEMNVSTLELGDSALYLCASSFTGTNQETQYFGPGTRLLVL.

The DNA for the CDR3 is TGTGCCAGCAGCCGGACCGTGGGCTCCTACAATGAGCAGTTCTTC. Its translation is CASSRTVGSYNEQFF. J is TRBJ2-1 and V is TRBV7-8; no clear D. Trimming pared 5 bases from V and 0 bases from J, leaving 11 bases between. CDR1 is SGHVS and CDR2 is FQNEAQ in the germline V gene. The CDR3 covers 15 residues.

The chain employs TRBV11-2 and TRBJ1-4, with TRBD1 as a possible D gene (5 bases). CDR1 SGHAT and CDR2 FQNNGV come from the germline V gene. This CDR3 is built from 18 residues. V was pared by 5 bases and J by 3 bases, with 22 bases between. The CDR3 reads CASSQFVRRVGPNEKLFF. In DNA form, the CDR3 reads TGTGCCAGCAGCCAATTCGTCCGCAGGGTGGGCCCTAATGAAAAACTGTTTTTT.

This clone was picked up a small number of times. The chain links TRBV7-6 to TRBJ2-1; D unresolved. Germline V gene data show CDR1 as SGHVS and CDR2 as FNYEAQ. V lost 5 bases and J 8 bases, leaving 10 bases between the germline ends. The CDR3 is 12 amino acids. CDR3 sequence (DNA): TGTGCCAGCAGCCGATTAGGCTATGAGCAGTTCTTC. The encoded protein is CASSRLGYEQFF.

This sequence joins TRBV19 and TRBJ2-5; D may be TRBD2 (5 bases). V shed 8 bases and J shed 0 bases, with 13 bases lying between them. The CDR3 covers 14 residues. The V gene's germline CDR1 is LNHDA and CDR2 SQIVND (reference sequence). The CDR3 nucleotides are TGTGCCAGTTCTGGTTCCGGGAACCAAGAGACCCAGTACTTC. This encodes CASSGSGNQETQYF.

This clone has a handful of counts. The gene calls are TRBV30 and TRBJ1-5, with D unclear. From germline, CDR1 is GTSNPN and CDR2 SVGIG (reference sequence). This CDR3 has 13 amino acids. Trimming stripped 2 bases from V and 3 bases from J, with 8 bases between. The chain's CDR3 is CAWSRAANQPQHF. The CDR3 DNA is TGTGCCTGGAGTAGGGCAGCCAATCAGCCCCAGCATTTT.

This clone was recorded once. In DNA, the CDR3 is TGCGCCAGCAGCCTAGAGGGCACAGACAATGAGCAGTTCTTC. Protein sequence: CASSLEGTDNEQFF. The V and J genes are TRBV4-3 and TRBJ2-1, with D possibly TRBD2 on 5 matching bases. V was cut by 4 bases and J by 5 bases, with 12 bases left in between. Germline V gene sequence: CDR1 LGHNA, CDR2 YSLEER. The CDR3 consists of 14 residues.

This sequence joins TRBV2 and TRBJ2-5; the D gene is possibly TRBD1 (5 bases). CDR3 size: 15 residues. The germline gives CDR1 SNHLY, CDR2 FYNNEI. The V end was cut by 6 bases, the J end by 5 bases, with 19 bases between. The DNA of the CDR3 is TGTGCCAGCAGCATAGGACGCCAGGGCCTCGAGACCCAGTACTTC. It codes for CASSIGRQGLETQYF.

V usage is TRBV10-3 and J usage is TRBJ1-2; D remains ambiguous. Germline assignment: CDR1 ENHRY and CDR2 SYGVKD. CDR3 length: 14 amino acids. V shed 3 bases and J shed 4 bases, with 12 bases lying between them. CDR3 in amino acids: CAISDELRSYGYTF. The CDR3 region has the DNA TGTGCCATCAGTGATGAGTTACGGAGCTATGGCTACACCTTC.

The chain links TRBV7-2 to TRBJ2-1; 13 bases map to TRBD2. CDR1 SGHTA and CDR2 FQGNSA come from the germline V gene. The ends lost 6 bases at V and 7 bases at J; junction bases unmatched: 9. The CDR3 length is 16 residues. This chain's CDR3 is CASSSPGLAGLNEQFF. As DNA, the CDR3 is TGTGCCAGCAGTTCCCCGGGACTAGCGGGATTGAATGAGCAGTTCTTC.

The rearrangement links TRBV27 to TRBJ2-1, with 9 nucleotides matching TRBD1. V shed 5 bases and J 7 bases; nucleotides not matched to a gene: 9. Germline V gene data show CDR1 as MNHEY and CDR2 as SMNVEV (reference sequence). The CDR3 runs to 15 residues. CDR3 protein: CASSPRDREWNEQFF. The CDR3 nucleotides read TGTGCCAGCAGTCCCCGGGACAGGGAATGGAATGAGCAGTTCTTC.

The chain is built from TRBV18 and TRBJ2-3; 8 nucleotides match TRBD2. This CDR3 contains 14 residues. CDR1 and CDR2 (germline): KGHSH, LQKENI. Losses at the gene ends were 5 bases for V and 5 bases for J; bases not matched to a gene: 6. The CDR3 DNA sequence: TGTGCCAGCTCATCAGCGGGAGAGGGAGATACGCAGTATTTT. Translating it yields CASSSAGEGDTQYF.

The chain recombines TRBV6-6 with TRBJ2-7, with D possibly matching TRBD1 (6 bases). CDR1 and CDR2 from the germline V gene are MNHNY and SVGAGI (reference sequence). The CDR3 loop spans 13 amino acids. Trimming took 4 bases from V and 2 from J, leaving 9 bases between them. The CDR3 sequence: CASSWAGAYEQYF. The CDR3 coding sequence is TGTGCCAGCAGTTGGGCAGGGGCCTACGAGCAGTACTTC.

This chain links TRBV6-6 with TRBJ2-2; 8 bases match TRBD1. CDR3 size: 14 residues. V shed 5 bases, J shed 4 bases, and the junction held 3 bases outside the gene matches. Germline lookup yields CDR1 MNHNY and CDR2 SVGAGI (reference sequence). CDR3 bases: TGTGCCAGCAGTACCGGGACAGGCACCGGGGAGCTGTTTTTT. It encodes CASSTGTGTGELFF.